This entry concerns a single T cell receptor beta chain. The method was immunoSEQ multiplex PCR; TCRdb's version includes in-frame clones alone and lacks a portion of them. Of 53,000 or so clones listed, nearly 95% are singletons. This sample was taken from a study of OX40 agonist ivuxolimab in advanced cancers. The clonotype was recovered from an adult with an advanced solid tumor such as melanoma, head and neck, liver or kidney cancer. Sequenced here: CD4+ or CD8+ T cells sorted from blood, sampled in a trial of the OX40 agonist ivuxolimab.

The CDR3 DNA is TGTGCCAGTGTACCCACAGGAGTATTTACCTTAGCCAAAAACATTCAGTACTTC. Encoded protein: CASVPTGVFTLAKNIQYF. This chain connects TRBV19 to TRBJ2-4, with a tentative D call TRBD1 (5 bases). The germline CDR1 and CDR2 sequences are LNHDA and SQIVND (reference sequence). Trimming stripped 8 bases from V and 0 bases from J, with 23 bases between. The CDR3 is 18 residues long.